These 27 T cell receptor beta chains came from one sample sequenced in a study of T cell repertoires in cytomegalovirus infection. TCRdb re-analysed the reads in MiXCR, keeping a single row per CDR3 protein. The sample has approximately 170,000 distinct CDR3 sequences; 17% are singletons. Sample: CD8+ T cells from PBMCs. These TCRs come from a human donor in good health (CMV status not recorded). Some clones in this sample may be carry-over from other donors' samples.

This clonotype was counted only a few times. This sequence joins TRBV28 and TRBJ2-3, with D possibly being TRBD1 (6 bases). The V gene's germline CDR1 is MDHEN and CDR2 SYDVKM. The germline V and J ends were trimmed by 4 bases and 0 bases, with 11 bases remaining between them. The CDR3 totals 15 residues. The CDR3 coding sequence is TGTGCCAGCAGTTCGCGGACAGAAAGCACAGATACGCAGTATTTT. It encodes CASSSRTESTDTQYF.

The chain links TRBV7-2 to TRBJ2-1; D is unclear. The CDR3 totals 11 residues. Germline CDR1 SGHTA, CDR2 FQGNSA. Trimming took off 8 bases at V and 7 bases at J, with 9 bases between the two ends. CDR3 region: CASRRKNEQFF. In DNA, the CDR3 is TGTGCCAGCCGTAGGAAGAATGAGCAGTTCTTC.

This clonotype came up a few times. The chain employs TRBV7-8 and TRBJ2-7; possibly TRBD1 or TRBD2 for D (6 bases each). Trimming shortened V by 4 bases and J by 0 bases, and 19 bases separated the two germline ends. The CDR3 has 17 amino acids. Germline CDR1 SGHVS, CDR2 FQNEAQ. CDR3 region: CASSSRGRGPASYEQYF. The CDR3 region has the DNA TGTGCCAGCAGCTCCCGAGGCCGGGGGCCCGCCTCCTACGAGCAGTACTTC. Based on the CDR3 plus reference TRBV7-8 and TRBJ2-7, the full variable domain is GAGVSQSPRYKVAKRGQDVALRCDPISGHVSLFWYQQALGQGPEFLTYFQNEAQLDKSGLPSDRFFAERPEGSVSTLKIQRTQQEDSAVYLCASSSRGRGPASYEQYFGPGTRLTVT.

By proportion, this clonotype is medium-sized. This sequence joins TRBV28 and TRBJ1-5, with a tentative D call TRBD1 (5 bases). The CDR3 consists of 18 residues. In germline, CDR1 is MDHEN, CDR2 SYDVKM. With 1 base removed from V and 0 bases from J, the gap between germline ends came to 16 bases. The CDR3 is CASSLYYGGENSNQPQHF. The DNA for the CDR3 is TGTGCCAGCAGTTTATATTACGGAGGGGAAAATAGCAATCAGCCCCAGCATTTT.

This clonotype was observed at least ten times. The chain employs TRBV7-8 and TRBJ1-2, with D hard to call. This CDR3 has 17 residues. V lost 4 bases, J lost 4 bases, and 22 bases lay in between. Germline lookup yields CDR1 SGHVS and CDR2 FQNEAQ. CDR3 sequence: CASSWLRREPKPYGYTF. Here the CDR3 DNA reads TGTGCCAGCAGCTGGCTCCGGAGGGAACCAAAACCCTATGGCTACACCTTC.

CDR3 residues: CASRDPGDTQYF. In DNA, the CDR3 is TGTGCCAGCAGGGATCCAGGAGATACGCAGTATTTT. The genes are TRBV28 and TRBJ2-3; D is undetermined. Trimming removed 6 bases from V and 5 bases from J, with 9 bases in between. This CDR3 region has 12 residues. The V gene's germline CDR1 is MDHEN and CDR2 SYDVKM.

This clonotype has a handful of counts. This chain connects TRBV12-3 or TRBV12-4 to TRBJ2-7, with 8 bases aligning to TRBD2. The V and J ends lost 5 bases and 2 bases, in that order; junction bases with no gene match: 11. This CDR3 comprises 16 residues. CDR3 bases: TGTGCCAGCAGTGGCCTGGGGGGGCGGGGGGCCTACGAGCAGTACTTC. It yields the protein CASSGLGGRGAYEQYF.

The chain links TRBV12-3 or TRBV12-4 to TRBJ1-2; D is unresolved. The CDR3 loop spans 17 amino acids. The V end was cut by 5 bases, the J end by 3 bases, with 22 bases between. This chain's CDR3 is CASSPLIATSLDYGYTF. The CDR3 nucleotides read TGTGCCAGCAGTCCCCTTATAGCGACGAGTCTAGACTATGGCTACACCTTC.

This clonotype was seen a few times. The chain is built from TRBV12-3 or TRBV12-4 and TRBJ2-7; D remains unclear. This CDR3 has 14 residues. V dropped 3 bases and J dropped 2 bases, with 11 bases sitting between them. Here the CDR3 reads CASSFSQDPYEQYF. DNA for the CDR3: TGTGCCAGCAGTTTTAGTCAAGACCCCTACGAGCAGTACTTC.

The genes are TRBV11-2 and TRBJ2-5; 9 nucleotides align to TRBD2. The CDR3 consists of 15 residues. After removal of 4 bases from V and 5 bases from J, the junction contained 8 bases not matched to a gene. The germline V gene encodes CDR1 SGHAT and CDR2 FQNNGV. CDR3 nucleotide sequence: TGTGCCAGCAGCTCTATTAGCGGGAGCGGGGAGACCCAGTACTTC. It encodes CASSSISGSGETQYF.

The chain links TRBV6-6 to TRBJ2-3; D gene unclear. The CDR3 has 16 amino acids. V was trimmed by 0 bases and J by 0 bases, leaving 10 bases between them. Germline CDR1 MNHNY, CDR2 SVGAGI (reference sequence). The CDR3 region is CASSYSPDTSTDTQYF. DNA for the CDR3: TGTGCCAGCAGTTACTCTCCAGATACTAGCACAGATACGCAGTATTTT.

This clonotype showed up many times. The chain uses TRBV7-8 and TRBJ2-1, with 7 bases that match TRBD2. The V gene end was trimmed by 5 bases and the J gene end by 5 bases; junction bases not matched to a gene: 9. The germline CDR1 and CDR2 sequences are SGHVS and FQNEAQ. This CDR3 is built from 15 residues. CDR3 protein: CASSLGRGLNNEQFF. In DNA form, the CDR3 reads TGTGCCAGCAGCCTAGGGAGGGGATTGAACAATGAGCAGTTCTTC.

This clonotype occurred many times. The chain couples TRBV7-2 to TRBJ1-1; TRBD1 might be the D (6 bases). Trimming shortened V by 1 base and J by 5 bases, and 11 bases separated the two germline ends. The CDR3 is 14 amino acids. Germline V gives CDR1 SGHTA, CDR2 FQGNSA. The CDR3 nucleotides read TGTGCCAGCAGCTTAGGGGGGCGCGGGACTGAAGCTTTCTTT. Protein product: CASSLGGRGTEAFF.

This clonotype was observed a handful of times. The J gene is TRBJ2-4, the V gene TRBV7-2; possibly TRBD1 for D (5 bases). The length of the CDR3 is 17 residues. Between the trimmed V and J ends, which lost 2 bases and 2 bases, there was a span of 16 bases. Germline lookup yields CDR1 SGHTA and CDR2 FQGNSA. CDR3 coding DNA: TGTGCCAGCAGCTTAACCTCCGGCGTGGGGCCCAAAAACATTCAGTACTTC. Its protein is CASSLTSGVGPKNIQYF.

The J gene is TRBJ2-6, the V gene TRBV29-1, with 9 bases aligning to TRBD1. CDR1 SQVTM and CDR2 ANQGSEA come from the germline V gene. V trimming: 6 bases; J trimming: 1 base; junction bases outside the gene matches: 7. CDR3 length: 16 residues. As DNA, the CDR3 is TGCAGCGTCCGGACAGGGGAGGGATCTGGGGCCAACGTCCTGACTTTC. As protein: CSVRTGEGSGANVLTF.

This clonotype was counted between two and nine times. The chain carries TRBV7-9 and TRBJ2-5; D remains unclear. Between the trimmed V and J ends, which lost 3 bases and 5 bases, there was a span of 22 bases. Germline V gene lookup returns CDR1 SEHNR and CDR2 FQNEAQ (reference sequence). The CDR3 covers 17 residues. DNA for the CDR3: TGTGCCAGCAGCTTTCCCCTAATTCTCGTTGAGGCGGAGACCCAGTACTTC. It yields the protein CASSFPLILVEAETQYF.

This clonotype was observed a handful of times. This chain joins TRBV6-1 and TRBJ2-7; 7 bases are a match to TRBD1. CDR3 length: 14 residues. Trimming cost V 6 bases and J 0 bases; bases outside gene matches: 5. CDR1 MNHNS and CDR2 SASEGT come from the germline V gene. The CDR3 protein is CASSPGGSSYEQYF. CDR3 nucleotides: TGTGCCAGCAGCCCAGGGGGTAGCTCCTACGAGCAGTACTTC.

This chain joins TRBV9 and TRBJ2-1; D may be TRBD2 (5 bases). Trimming pared 8 bases from V and 4 bases from J, leaving 16 bases between. Germline CDR1 is SGDLS and CDR2 is YYNGEE. The CDR3 runs to 14 residues. The CDR3 sequence: CASVLASSYNEQFF. DNA of the CDR3: TGTGCCAGTGTGTTAGCTAGCTCGTACAATGAGCAGTTCTTC.

This clonotype was seen more than once but under ten times. CDR3: CASGLGLAGASSGANVLTF. The CDR3 region has the DNA TGTGCTAGTGGTCTAGGACTAGCGGGGGCAAGCTCTGGGGCCAACGTCCTGACTTTC. The chain carries TRBV12-5 and TRBJ2-6, with 13 bases identical to TRBD2. V lost 5 bases and J lost 0; bases outside the gene matches: 7. The V gene's germline CDR1 is LGHNT and CDR2 FRNRAP. The CDR3 runs to 19 residues.

This clonotype was picked up many times. This CDR3 reads CATRVTTGTDTQYF. The CDR3 coding sequence is TGTGCCACCAGGGTGACAACGGGAACAGATACGCAGTATTTT. The V call is TRBV2, the J call TRBJ2-3; D could derive from TRBD1 or TRBD2 (5 bases each). Trimming cost V 10 bases and J 3 bases, with 17 bases left between them. Germline loops: CDR1 SNHLY, CDR2 FYNNEI. The CDR3 covers 14 residues.

This clonotype was counted a few times. The rearrangement links TRBV5-6 to TRBJ2-7, with 10 bases aligning to TRBD1. CDR3 length: 14 residues. J was trimmed by 4 bases and V by 5 bases; bases with no gene match: 6. Germline CDR1 reads SGHDT; CDR2 reads YYEEEE. The CDR3 bases are TGTGCCAGCAGTTCCGGGACAGGGGATTACGAGCAGTACTTC. This codes for CASSSGTGDYEQYF.

This clonotype has a single count. The junction does not match germline at one end; this may be a read error. The chain couples TRBV11-2 to TRBJ2-1; no clear D. CDR1 is SGHAT, CDR2 FQNNGV, per germline. CDR3 length: 12 residues. The CDR3 reads CACSFSNNEQFF. The CDR3 bases are TGTGCCTGCAGCTTCTCGAACAATGAGCAGTTCTTC.

This clonotype was counted only a few times. CDR3 residues: CASSQLGAGGNQPQHF. The CDR3 DNA is TGTGCCAGCAGCCAATTGGGGGCAGGCGGCAATCAGCCCCAGCATTTT. This chain links TRBV12-3 or TRBV12-4 with TRBJ1-5; D is possibly TRBD1 (6 bases). The CDR3 has 16 residues. Trimming removed 6 bases at V and 2 bases at J, with 17 bases between.

V gene TRBV12-3 or TRBV12-4 combines with J gene TRBJ2-1; the match to TRBD2 covers 7 bases. The CDR3 is 16 residues long. The V gene end was trimmed by 3 bases and the J gene end by 9 bases; junction bases not matched to a gene: 14. For the CDR3, the DNA is TGTGCCAGCAGTTTTAGTGGGGGGGAGGGCAGAGGTGAGCAGTTCTTC. Residues: CASSFSGGEGRGEQFF.

The chain employs TRBV25-1 and TRBJ2-5; D ambiguous. The V end lost 2 bases, the J end lost 0 bases, and 10 bases lay between the germline ends. CDR1 MGHDK and CDR2 SYGVNS come from the germline V gene. This CDR3 has 15 residues. CDR3 coding DNA: TGTGCCAGCAGTGAAATTGACGAGTACCAAGAGACCCAGTACTTC. Residues: CASSEIDEYQETQYF.

This chain uses TRBV7-9 with TRBJ1-6; D is ambiguous. Trimming took off 5 bases at V and 6 bases at J, with 17 bases between the two ends. CDR3 size: 16 residues. Germline loops: CDR1 SEHNR, CDR2 FQNEAQ (reference sequence). The CDR3 reads CASSNEGKSSNSPLHF. The CDR3, as DNA: TGTGCCAGCAGCAATGAGGGAAAGTCGTCTAATTCACCCCTCCACTTT.

The chain uses TRBV6-5 and TRBJ1-1; no definite D call. This CDR3 comprises 13 residues. V lost 2 bases and J lost 4, with 8 bases in between. The germline V gene encodes CDR1 MNHEY and CDR2 SVGAGI. CDR3 nucleotides: TGTGCCAGCAGTTACGGCAGATTCACTGAAGCTTTCTTT. Amino acid sequence: CASSYGRFTEAFF.